This TCR beta chain was sequenced during a study of Ad26.COV2.S vaccination and SARS-CoV-2 variants. Treatment of the sample: roughly 20 received Ad26.COV2.S at low or high dose, single or two shots; about five received placebo; per-sample allocation not given. Sampling took place 63 days after the first vaccine or placebo injection. Using immunoSEQ multiplex PCR, the repertoire was profiled, and TCRdb retains in-frame clones only, with some absent. The sample gives some 320,000 clones, around 81% of which show up once; 2% to 2.5% is in the top ten. Trimming took 5 bases from V and 6 from J; bases not matched to a gene: 14. Germline CDR1 is MDHEN and CDR2 is SYDVKM. The CDR3 length is 18 residues.

This clonotype was sampled from a person aged 18 to 59 who received the Ad26.COV2.S COVID-19 vaccine or a placebo. J is TRBJ2-2 and V is TRBV28; TRBD1 matches at 11 bases. The sequenced sample was peripheral blood, obtained in a trial of Ad26.COV2.S vaccine versus placebo. The CDR3 region has the DNA TGTGCCAGCAGTACCGGGACAGGGGGACTAGGGGACGCCGGGGAGCTGTTTTTT. Translating gives CASSTGTGGLGDAGELFF.